This T cell receptor beta chain was captured by sequencing in a study of T cell repertoires in cytomegalovirus infection. At the level of the study: Public TCR beta signatures indicated both CMV infection and matching HLA type.

The V gene lost 5 bases and the J gene lost 7 bases, with 17 bases spanning the gap. CDR1 and CDR2 (germline): SGHAT, FQNNGV. The CDR3 runs to 14 residues. TCRdb reanalysed the reads using MiXCR and keeps one entry per CDR3 protein. The sample includes approximately 500,000 distinct CDR3 sequences, more than 20% of them seen just once. The rearrangement joins TRBV11-2 to TRBJ1-1, with D possibly TRBD1 on 5 matching bases. The origin of this receptor is a human donor in good health (CMV status not recorded). Some clones in this sample may be carry-over from other donors' samples. Input material: PBMCs. The CDR3 loop reads CASSNSGTASEAFF. The CDR3 coding sequence is TGTGCCAGCAGCAATTCCGGGACGGCCAGTGAAGCTTTCTTT. Looking up the rest from reference TRBV11-2 and TRBJ1-1 gives the full variable domain: EAGVAQSPRYKIIEKRQSVAFWCNPISGHATLYWYQQILGQGPKLLIQFQNNGVVDDSQLPKDRFSAERLKGVDSTLKIQPAKLEDSAVYLCASSNSGTASEAFFGQGTRLTVV.